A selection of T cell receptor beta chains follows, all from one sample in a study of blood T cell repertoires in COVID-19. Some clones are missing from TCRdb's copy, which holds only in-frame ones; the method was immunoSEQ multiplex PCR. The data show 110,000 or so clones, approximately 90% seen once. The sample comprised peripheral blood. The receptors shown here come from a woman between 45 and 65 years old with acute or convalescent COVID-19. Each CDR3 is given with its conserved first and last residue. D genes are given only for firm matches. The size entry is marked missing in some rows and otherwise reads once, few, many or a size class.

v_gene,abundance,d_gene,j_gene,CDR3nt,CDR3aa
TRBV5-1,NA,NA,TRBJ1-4,TGCGCCAGCAGCTCGCGACAGGTTGGAGCTAATGAAAAACTGTTTTTT,CASSSRQVGANEKLFF
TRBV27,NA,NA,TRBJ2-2,TGTGCCATCCAGGGGGAGGCGAACACCGGGGAGCTGTTTTTT,CAIQGEANTGELFF
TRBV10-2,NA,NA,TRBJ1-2,TGCGCCAGCAGTGAGTACGGCCGAGACAACCCCTATGGCTACACCTTC,CASSEYGRDNPYGYTF
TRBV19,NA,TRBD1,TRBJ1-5,TGTGCCAGTACCGCAGAGCTAGGTATCGGGGACAGGGGCTACAATCAGCCCCAGCATTTT,CASTAELGIGDRGYNQPQHF
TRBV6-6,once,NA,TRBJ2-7,TGTGCCAGCAGTTCGAGGGAAACCGAGCAGTACTTC,CASSSRETEQYF
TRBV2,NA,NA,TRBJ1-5,TGTGCCAGCAGAGGGTCGACAGGTAGACTTAGCAATCAGCCCCAGCATTTT,CASRGSTGRLSNQPQHF
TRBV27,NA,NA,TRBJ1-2,TGTGCCAGCAGTTTACCCTATTATAACTATGGCTACACCTTC,CASSLPYYNYGYTF
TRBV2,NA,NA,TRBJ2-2,TGTGCCAGCAGTGATCAACAGGCCAACACCGGGGAGCTGTTTTTT,CASSDQQANTGELFF
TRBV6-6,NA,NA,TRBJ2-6,TGTGCCAGCAGTGCGGCCAGCGGGGGGGCCAACGTCCTGACTTTC,CASSAASGGANVLTF
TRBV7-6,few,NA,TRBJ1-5,TGTGCCAGCAGCTTAGAGGCGCCGGGTAGGAGCAATCAGCCCCAGCATTTT,CASSLEAPGRSNQPQHF
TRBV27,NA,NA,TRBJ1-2,TGTGCCAGCAGTTTAGGCGACAGTAACTATGGCTACACCTTC,CASSLGDSNYGYTF